Below, 26 T cell receptor beta chains from the same sample are listed, as sequenced in a study of shared clonotypes between healthy human individuals. Sequencing was performed with immunoSEQ multiplex PCR; in TCRdb, only in-frame clones are kept and a portion is missing. This table has approximately 980,000 clones, about 80% appearing once. Sequences were obtained from memory CD4+ T cells sorted from blood. Documented subset: CD45RA-negative fraction. The receptors come from a man between 18 and 29 years old in good health.

A word on this clone: Other DNA sequences of this sample code for an identical CDR3. This sequence joins TRBV6-6 and TRBJ1-5; no clear D. The length of the CDR3 is 14 residues. CDR1 MNHNY and CDR2 SVGAGI come from the germline V gene (reference sequence). V lost 0 bases and J lost 4, with 7 bases in between. CDR3 amino acids: CASSYSTGNQPQHF. CDR3 bases: TGTGCCAGCAGTTACTCGACGGGAAATCAGCCCCAGCATTTT.

The chain couples TRBV4-2 to TRBJ1-1; no clear D. The CDR3 has 16 residues. In germline, CDR1 is LGHNA, CDR2 YNFKEQ. The germline V and J ends were trimmed by 2 bases and 0 bases, with 13 bases remaining between them. Here the CDR3 DNA reads TGTGCCAGCAGCCAAAGGCTGCAGTACTTGAACACTGAAGCTTTCTTT. Its translation is CASSQRLQYLNTEAFF.

The chain couples TRBV28 to TRBJ2-1, with 10 bases aligning to TRBD2. The germline CDR1 and CDR2 sequences are MDHEN and SYDVKM. The length of the CDR3 is 14 residues. Trimming cost V 10 bases and J 4 bases; bases outside gene matches: 7. The CDR3 region has the DNA TGTGCCACCAGCGGGGGGGACCTTTACAATGAGCAGTTCTTC. As protein: CATSGGDLYNEQFF.

The chain is built from TRBV7-2 and TRBJ1-2; 11 positions agree with TRBD1. CDR1 and CDR2 from the germline V gene are SGHTA and FQGNSA. Losses at the gene ends were 1 base for V and 7 bases for J; bases not matched to a gene: 8. This CDR3 contains 16 residues. CDR3 in amino acids: CASSLGPDRGQGGYTF. The CDR3 DNA reads as TGTGCCAGCAGCTTAGGTCCGGACAGGGGGCAAGGTGGCTACACCTTC.

V usage is TRBV7-9 and J usage is TRBJ2-7; D is ambiguous. The CDR3 is 14 amino acids. Germline CDR1 and CDR2: SEHNR and FQNEAQ (reference sequence). V lost 0 bases, J lost 2 bases, and 8 bases lay in between. This CDR3 reads CASSLAVQTYEQYF. The CDR3 coding sequence is TGTGCCAGCAGCTTAGCCGTTCAAACCTACGAGCAGTACTTC.

The rearrangement uses TRBV5-1 and TRBJ1-6, with 7 bases aligning to TRBD1. The V and J ends lost 4 bases and 7 bases, in that order; junction bases with no gene match: 5. Germline V lookup: CDR1 SGHRS, CDR2 YFSETQ. This CDR3 spans 14 amino acids. DNA of the CDR3: TGCGCCAGCAGCGAGGGACAGCAGAATTCACCCCTCCACTTT. Translating it yields CASSEGQQNSPLHF.

The rearrangement links TRBV29-1 to TRBJ1-4, with 9 nucleotides matching TRBD1. The CDR3 runs to 12 residues. The V gene's germline CDR1 is SQVTM and CDR2 ANQGSEA. V dropped 6 bases and J dropped 4; count of bases not matched to a gene: 0. The CDR3 region is CSVDRGNEKLFF. The CDR3 DNA reads as TGCAGCGTGGACAGGGGTAATGAAAAACTGTTTTTT.

The chain carries TRBV4-1 and TRBJ2-6; no clear D. The V end was cut by 4 bases, the J end by 0 bases, with 10 bases between. The CDR3 covers 16 residues. Germline CDR1 reads MGHRA; CDR2 reads YSYEKL. In DNA, the CDR3 is TGCGCCAGCAGCCTCGGCCGGCGCTCTGGGGCCAACGTCCTGACTTTC. Translating gives CASSLGRRSGANVLTF.

This clone was recorded a few times. The chain is built from TRBV6-5 and TRBJ1-6; D perhaps matches TRBD1 (6 bases). Germline V gene data show CDR1 as MNHEY and CDR2 as SVGAGI. This CDR3 has 13 residues. V was pared by 5 bases and J by 7 bases, with 9 bases between. The CDR3 protein is CASSNRANSPLHF. The CDR3 DNA follows: TGTGCCAGCAGTAACAGGGCGAATTCACCCCTCCACTTT.

This clone was seen a few times. V gene TRBV14 combines with J gene TRBJ1-4; 9 positions agree with TRBD1. The germline CDR1 and CDR2 sequences are SGHDN and FVKESK. CDR3 length: 15 residues. V dropped 6 bases and J dropped 4; count of bases not matched to a gene: 6. CDR3 region: CASSPGQGDNEKLFF. For the CDR3, the DNA is TGTGCCAGCAGTCCGGGACAGGGAGATAATGAAAAACTGTTTTTT.

V gene TRBV7-2 combines with J gene TRBJ1-6; 8 bases line up with TRBD1. There are 15 residues in the CDR3. V was pared by 5 bases and J by 8 bases, with 8 bases of the junction left unmatched. Germline V gene data show CDR1 as SGHTA and CDR2 as FQGNSA. The chain's CDR3 is CASSLDGQGDSPLHF. In nucleotides, the CDR3 is TGTGCCAGCAGCCTCGACGGACAGGGTGATTCACCCCTCCACTTT.

The rearrangement joins TRBV4-1 to TRBJ2-4; D unresolved. The CDR3 is 14 residues long. Germline assignment: CDR1 MGHRA and CDR2 YSYEKL. V shed 0 bases and J shed 12 bases, with 15 bases lying between them. CDR3 nucleotide sequence: TGCGCCAGCAGCCAAGATCCCCTCTATGTAGCTCAGTACTTC. Translation gives CASSQDPLYVAQYF.

The chain carries TRBV7-2 and TRBJ2-1; no reliable D call. The CDR3 is made up of 12 amino acids. CDR1 is SGHTA, CDR2 FQGNSA, per germline. The V and J ends lost 5 bases and 9 bases respectively, with 11 bases between them. CDR3 residues: CASSPNRGEQFF. The CDR3 bases are TGTGCCAGCAGCCCAAACCGCGGTGAGCAGTTCTTC.

This clone was picked up one time. The V and J genes are TRBV10-3 and TRBJ1-4; D is perhaps TRBD1 (6 bases). This CDR3 has 15 amino acids. V was trimmed by 0 bases and J by 8 bases, leaving 13 bases between them. Germline V gene lookup returns CDR1 ENHRY and CDR2 SYGVKD. CDR3 sequence (DNA): TGTGCCATCAGTGAGTCGAGCAGGGGTGGGGAAAAACTGTTTTTT. Its protein is CAISESSRGGEKLFF.

This chain connects TRBV6-1 to TRBJ2-5; 11 bases agree with TRBD2. The germline CDR1 and CDR2 sequences are MNHNS and SASEGT. This CDR3 is built from 15 residues. Unmatched junction bases numbered 5, after V lost 6 bases and J lost 2 bases. The CDR3 DNA reads TGTGCCAGCAGCAGACTAGCGGGGAATCAAGAGACCCAGTACTTC. Protein product: CASSRLAGNQETQYF.

The chain has TRBV9 and TRBJ2-1, with D uncertain. The V gene's germline CDR1 is SGDLS and CDR2 YYNGEE. The CDR3 spans 14 residues. Trimming took 0 bases from V and 3 from J, leaving 7 bases between them. The CDR3 sequence: CASSVAARYNEQFF. CDR3 nucleotide sequence: TGTGCCAGCAGCGTAGCGGCACGCTACAATGAGCAGTTCTTC.

This chain joins TRBV7-2 and TRBJ2-7; 10 bases fit TRBD2. The CDR3 is 17 residues long. Unmatched junction bases numbered 10, after V lost 2 bases and J lost 3 bases. In germline, CDR1 is SGHTA, CDR2 FQGNSA. The CDR3 coding sequence is TGTGCCAGCAGCTTACGGGGGAGAGCGGGAGGGAGCTACGAGCAGTACTTC. It translates to CASSLRGRAGGSYEQYF. Filled out from reference TRBV7-2 and TRBJ2-7, the complete variable domain reads GAGVSQSPSNKVTEKGKDVELRCDPISGHTALYWYRQSLGQGLEFLIYFQGNSAPDKSGLPSDRFSAERTGGSVSTLTIQRTQQEDSAVYLCASSLRGRAGGSYEQYFGPGTRLTVT.

The chain is built from TRBV9 and TRBJ2-7, with D uncertain. This CDR3 is 14 amino acids long. Trimming took 0 bases from V and 9 from J, leaving 16 bases between them. Germline V CDR1 and CDR2: SGDLS, YYNGEE. The CDR3 loop reads CASSVGSSSDVQYF. CDR3 nucleotide sequence: TGTGCCAGCAGCGTAGGCTCCTCCTCCGATGTGCAGTACTTC.

On this clone: A junction boundary mismatches the germline segment, possibly from a read error. Within the sample, other DNA sequences also encode this same CDR3. The rearrangement joins TRBV7-7 to TRBJ2-5, with D tentatively TRBD2 (6 bases). Germline CDR1 and CDR2: SSHAT and FNYEAQ (reference sequence). CDR3 length: 13 amino acids. CDR3 residues: CASSRDSQETQYF. The CDR3 region has the DNA TGTGCTAGCAGCCGGGACTCACAAGAGACCCAGTACTTC.

The DNA of the CDR3 is TGTGCCAGCAGCATATCGACAGGGAAAACTGAAGCTTTCTTT. Amino acid sequence: CASSISTGKTEAFF. The chain couples TRBV9 to TRBJ1-1; the match to TRBD1 covers 7 bases. The germline V gene encodes CDR1 SGDLS and CDR2 YYNGEE. Germline trimming cut 4 bases from V and 5 bases from J; bases unmatched to any gene: 8. This CDR3 spans 14 amino acids.

J is TRBJ2-4 and V is TRBV29-1, with D uncertain. Germline V gene sequence: CDR1 SQVTM, CDR2 ANQGSEA. V lost 6 bases and J lost 4, with 13 bases in between. This CDR3 contains 13 residues. CDR3 in DNA: TGCAGCGTGGACCTTCGAGAAAAAAACATTCAGTACTTC. Amino acids: CSVDLREKNIQYF.

Written as DNA, the CDR3 is TGTGCCTGGAGTGTAAAAGGGAACGTGTATAGCAATCAGCCCCAGCATTTT. Protein sequence: CAWSVKGNVYSNQPQHF. The genes are TRBV30 and TRBJ1-5; no clear D. CDR3 length equals 17 residues. V was cut by 0 bases and J by 0 bases, with 15 bases left in between. Germline V lookup: CDR1 GTSNPN, CDR2 SVGIG (reference sequence).

The rearrangement uses TRBV6-1 and TRBJ1-5, with 12 bases that match TRBD1. V shed 4 bases and J 7 bases; nucleotides not matched to a gene: 5. The CDR3 has 15 residues. CDR1 is MNHNS and CDR2 is SASEGT in the germline V gene. CDR3: CASSGGQGAWQPQHF. As DNA, the CDR3 is TGTGCCAGCAGTGGGGGACAGGGGGCTTGGCAGCCCCAGCATTTT.

The chain uses TRBV9 and TRBJ2-1; D remains ambiguous. With 4 bases removed from V and 1 base from J, the gap between germline ends came to 15 bases. Germline V CDR1 and CDR2: SGDLS, YYNGEE. The CDR3 is made up of 16 amino acids. The DNA of the CDR3 is TGTGCCAGCAGCCCCGGCGGAGCATCTTCCTACAATGAGCAGTTCTTC. Protein: CASSPGGASSYNEQFF.

This chain connects TRBV7-2 to TRBJ2-3; D is ambiguous. Germline loops: CDR1 SGHTA, CDR2 FQGNSA. V lost 6 bases to trimming and J lost 2 bases, with 3 bases between them. The CDR3 totals 11 residues. CDR3 DNA sequence: TGTGCCAGCAGGACCACAGATACGCAGTATTTT. It yields the protein CASRTTDTQYF. Filled out from reference TRBV7-2 and TRBJ2-3, the complete variable domain reads GAGVSQSPSNKVTEKGKDVELRCDPISGHTALYWYRQSLGQGLEFLIYFQGNSAPDKSGLPSDRFSAERTGGSVSTLTIQRTQQEDSAVYLCASRTTDTQYFGPGTRLTVL.

This clone has at least ten counts. This chain uses TRBV6-5 with TRBJ1-2; possible D gene TRBD1, 6 bases. Trimming pared 0 bases from V and 2 bases from J, leaving 10 bases between. Per the germline V gene, CDR1 is MNHEY and CDR2 is SVGAGI. The CDR3 has 15 residues. The CDR3: CASSYSTQGNYGYTF. CDR3 in DNA: TGTGCCAGCAGTTACTCGACACAGGGCAACTATGGCTACACCTTC.